These 11 T cell receptor beta chains were all obtained from the same sample, sequenced in a study of T-cell reconstitution after alpha-beta-depleted transplantation in children (dated by TCRdb to 2016 to 2017). The library was produced with PCR. The sequencing machine was an Illumina HiSeq 2500. To normalize quantification of the TCRbeta repertoire, the TCR libraries were built with molecular barcoding that relied on unique molecular identifiers. The public reads were run again by TCRdb, first through fastp at Q25 and then through MiXCR, and only productive beta chains were kept. Rows with a matching CDR3 protein are joined into one entry that keeps the most common DNA and genes. This sample holds 500,000 or so distinct CDR3 sequences; about 31% were observed only once. Under 3% of the sample rests with the top ten. The material was PBMCs from the stem cell graft donor, obtained from the stem cell graft. These TCRs come from a human donor who donated a stem cell graft to a child with aplastic anemia.

V usage is TRBV20-1 and J usage is TRBJ2-1; 12 bases map to TRBD2. The germline CDR1 and CDR2 sequences are DFQATT and SNEGSKA (reference sequence). Trimming at V came to 4 bases and at J to 7 bases, leaving 20 bases not matched to a gene. CDR3 size: 19 residues. CDR3 protein: CSATDPSGLAGGPGNEQFF. The CDR3 DNA sequence: TGCAGTGCTACCGACCCCTCGGGCCTAGCGGGAGGGCCTGGGAATGAGCAGTTCTTC.

This clonotype was counted only a few times. The chain combines TRBV7-9 with TRBJ2-1, with D possibly being TRBD2 (6 bases). Trimming stripped 5 bases from V and 4 bases from J, with 15 bases between. Germline lookup yields CDR1 SEHNR and CDR2 FQNEAQ (reference sequence). The CDR3 length is 15 residues. The CDR3 spells CASSQRESNYNEQFF. The CDR3 DNA sequence: TGTGCCAGCAGCCAACGGGAGAGCAATTACAATGAGCAGTTCTTC.

This clonotype was observed a handful of times. V is TRBV20-1 and J is TRBJ2-1; a weak D match, TRBD2 (6 bases). The germline V and J ends were trimmed by 7 bases and 0 bases, with 7 bases remaining between them. This CDR3 is built from 12 residues. Germline values: CDR1 DFQATT, CDR2 SNEGSKA (reference sequence). CDR3 DNA sequence: TGCAGTGTAGCGGACTCCTACAATGAGCAGTTCTTC. Protein sequence: CSVADSYNEQFF.

This chain links TRBV18 with TRBJ2-1; no definite D call. The CDR3 consists of 12 residues. The V end lost 3 bases, the J end lost 5 bases, and 5 bases lay between the germline ends. The V gene's germline CDR1 is KGHSH and CDR2 LQKENI. For the CDR3, the DNA is TGTGCCAGCTCACCGCCCAACAATGAGCAGTTCTTC. Its translation is CASSPPNNEQFF.

This clonotype came up a few times. The chain uses TRBV2 and TRBJ2-7; TRBD2 agrees at 11 bases. This CDR3 contains 19 residues. The ends lost 11 bases at V and 0 bases at J; junction bases unmatched: 21. Looked up from germline, CDR1 is SNHLY and CDR2 is FYNNEI. The CDR3 nucleotides are TGTGCCGCCAGCAAGTCCTTCGGGACTAGCGGCCTGAGCTCCTACGAGCAGTACTTC. Translated, it gives CAASKSFGTSGLSSYEQYF.

J is TRBJ1-5 and V is TRBV4-3; D unresolved. The CDR3 length is 14 residues. Trimming cost V 0 bases and J 5 bases, with 8 bases left between them. Germline V gene sequence: CDR1 LGHNA, CDR2 YSLEER. CDR3 bases: TGCGCCAGCAGCCAAGATCTCGGGTATCAGCCCCAGCATTTT. Amino acids: CASSQDLGYQPQHF.

The chain recombines TRBV7-2 with TRBJ2-5; 8 bases map to TRBD2. CDR3 length equals 12 residues. The V and J ends lost 4 bases and 10 bases, in that order; junction bases with no gene match: 5. Germline CDR1 reads SGHTA; CDR2 reads FQGNSA. CDR3 in amino acids: CASSSPAGGQYF. As DNA, the CDR3 is TGTGCCAGCAGCTCCCCGGCGGGGGGCCAGTACTTC.

This clonotype was found a few times. One end of the junction fails to match germline, which may point to a read error. The chain combines TRBV7-6 with TRBJ2-3, with 8 bases that match TRBD2. The CDR3 length is 15 residues. Germline V gene lookup returns CDR1 SGHVS and CDR2 FNYEAQ. The CDR3 spells CAGSLLAVSTDTQYF. CDR3 DNA: TGTGCCGGCAGCTTACTAGCGGTTAGCACAGATACGCAGTATTTT.

The gene calls are TRBV7-8 and TRBJ1-2; unclear D gene. The CDR3 is made up of 11 amino acids. Trimming cost V 6 bases and J 2 bases, with 4 bases left between them. In germline, CDR1 is SGHVS, CDR2 FQNEAQ. CDR3 loop: CASSKNYGYTF. The CDR3 DNA reads as TGTGCCAGCAGTAAGAACTATGGCTACACCTTC.

V is TRBV19 and J is TRBJ1-1, with TRBD1 as a possible D gene (5 bases). The V gene lost 0 bases and the J gene lost 1 base, with 6 bases spanning the gap. CDR3 size: 14 residues. The germline V gene encodes CDR1 LNHDA and CDR2 SQIVND (reference sequence). This CDR3 is CASSIDTGNTEAFF. Here the CDR3 DNA reads TGTGCCAGTAGTATAGACACAGGGAACACTGAAGCTTTCTTT.

This clonotype was recorded at least ten times. The rearrangement uses TRBV4-3 and TRBJ1-4; a weak D match, TRBD1 (6 bases). Germline V gives CDR1 LGHNA, CDR2 YSLEER. This CDR3 comprises 15 residues. Trimming left V 1 base short and J 8 bases short, with 14 bases between. CDR3 DNA: TGCGCCAGCAGCCAAGTGTCGGGGGCCGAGGAAAAACTGTTTTTT. It yields the protein CASSQVSGAEEKLFF.